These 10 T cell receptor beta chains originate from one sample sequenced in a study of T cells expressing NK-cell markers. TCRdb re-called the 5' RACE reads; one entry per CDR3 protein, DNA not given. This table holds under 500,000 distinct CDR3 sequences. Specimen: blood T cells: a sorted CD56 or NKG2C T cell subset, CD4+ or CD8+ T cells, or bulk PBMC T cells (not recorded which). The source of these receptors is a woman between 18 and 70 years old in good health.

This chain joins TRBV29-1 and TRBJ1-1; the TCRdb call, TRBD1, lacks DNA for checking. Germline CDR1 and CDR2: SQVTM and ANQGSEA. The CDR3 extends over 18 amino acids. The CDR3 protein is CSVGGRQGKEWPNTEAFF.

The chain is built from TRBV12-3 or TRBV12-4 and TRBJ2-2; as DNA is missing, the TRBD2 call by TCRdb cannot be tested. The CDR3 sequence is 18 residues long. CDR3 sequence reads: CASMKEAGGPLGTGELFF.

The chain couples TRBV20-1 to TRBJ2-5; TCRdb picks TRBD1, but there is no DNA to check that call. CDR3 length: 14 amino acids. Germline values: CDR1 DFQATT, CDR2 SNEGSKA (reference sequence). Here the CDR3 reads CSVLGQSKGETQYF.

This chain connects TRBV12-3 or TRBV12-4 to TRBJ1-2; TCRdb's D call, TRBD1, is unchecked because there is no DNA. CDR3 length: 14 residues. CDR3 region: CASTPGRGRDGYTF.

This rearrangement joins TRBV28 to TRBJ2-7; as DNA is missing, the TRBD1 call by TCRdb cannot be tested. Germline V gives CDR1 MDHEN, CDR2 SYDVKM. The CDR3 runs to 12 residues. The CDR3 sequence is CASSSRVHEQYF.

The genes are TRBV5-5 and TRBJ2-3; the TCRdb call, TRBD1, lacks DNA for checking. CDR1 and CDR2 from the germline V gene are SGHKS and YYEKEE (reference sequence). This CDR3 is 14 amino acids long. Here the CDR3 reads CASSPDTYTDTQYF.

CDR3 region: CASSLLQKTQYF. The V gene is TRBV7-2, the J gene TRBJ2-5. This CDR3 is built from 12 residues. CDR1 is SGHTA, CDR2 FQGNSA, per germline. Combining the CDR3 with reference TRBV7-2 and TRBJ2-5 gives the whole variable domain GAGVSQSPSNKVTEKGKDVELRCDPISGHTALYWYRQSLGQGLEFLIYFQGNSAPDKSGLPSDRFSAERTGGSVSTLTIQRTQQEDSAVYLCASSLLQKTQYFGPGTRLLVL.

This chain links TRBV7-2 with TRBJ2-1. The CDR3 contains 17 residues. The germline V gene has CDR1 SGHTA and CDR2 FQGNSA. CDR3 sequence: CASSLGFRDRTYNEQFF.

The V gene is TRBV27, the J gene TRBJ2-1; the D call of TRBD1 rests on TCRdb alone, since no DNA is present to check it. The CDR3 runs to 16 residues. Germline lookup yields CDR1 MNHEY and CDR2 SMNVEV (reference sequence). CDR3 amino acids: CASTTYQGAVYNEQFF.

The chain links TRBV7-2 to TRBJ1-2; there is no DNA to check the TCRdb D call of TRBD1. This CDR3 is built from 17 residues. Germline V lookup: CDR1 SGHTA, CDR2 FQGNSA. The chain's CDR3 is CASSFQGARPPNYGYTF.